This T cell receptor (beta chain) is from a study of cytomegalovirus exposure and HLA in healthy donors. The CDR3 is made up of 13 amino acids. Trimming stripped 7 bases from V and 3 bases from J, with 13 bases between. Researchers ran the PCR with 60 Vbeta and 13 Jbeta primers. The table came from immunoSEQ multiplex PCR; TCRdb's copy has only in-frame clones and leaves some out. The table has under 200,000 clones, approximately 70% seen once. Sequencing input: PBMCs. The receptor was isolated from a woman aged 25 to 45 in good health and CMV-seronegative. This chain links TRBV23-1 with TRBJ2-7, with a possible D match to TRBD1 (6 bases). TRBV23-1 is an open reading frame whose function is uncertain. CDR3 region: CASTVTGFYEQYF. Written as DNA, the CDR3 is TGCGCCAGCACCGTGACAGGTTTCTACGAGCAGTACTTC.